The next 15 T cell receptor beta chains were all read from a single sample in a study of T cells in severe cutaneous drug reactions. Libraries were made by iRepertoire multiplex PCR with TCR subtype-specific primers for bulk and single-cell sequencing. TCRdb reprocessed the multiplex PCR reads, keeping one entry per CDR3 protein, no DNA. Listed are roughly 10,000 distinct CDR3 sequences; 21% falls within the top ten. The donors had carbamazepine-induced Stevens-Johnson syndrome or toxic epidermal necrolysis. Sequenced sample: cells from a skin blister. These receptors all come from a human donor with Stevens-Johnson syndrome, a severe cutaneous drug reaction.

CDR3 region: CSATYFRDRVQETQYF. This chain connects TRBV20-1 to TRBJ2-5; the TCRdb call, TRBD1, lacks DNA for checking. Germline V CDR1 and CDR2: DFQATT, SNEGSKA (reference sequence). The CDR3 is 16 residues long.

The chain employs TRBV20-1 and TRBJ2-1; the TRBD1 assignment by TCRdb is unverifiable without DNA. CDR1 and CDR2 (germline): DFQATT, SNEGSKA (reference sequence). CDR3 size: 14 residues. The CDR3 is CSARHPRGYNEQFF.

The chain has TRBV30 and TRBJ1-2. The CDR3 runs to 13 residues. Germline V gene sequence: CDR1 GTSNPN, CDR2 SVGIG (reference sequence). CDR3 in amino acids: CAWIGTNTNGYTF.

The chain couples TRBV29-1 to TRBJ2-5; checking the TCRdb D call of TRBD1 is not possible without DNA. The CDR3 extends over 13 amino acids. Germline-derived CDR1 and CDR2 are SQVTM and ANQGSEA. CDR3 in amino acids: CSVWGDREETQYF.

This clonotype is deemed medium-sized (0.01 to 0.1%) by its frequency. The gene calls are TRBV20-1 and TRBJ1-2; TCRdb selects TRBD1, and the lack of DNA leaves this call unchecked. This CDR3 contains 13 residues. The germline V gene encodes CDR1 DFQATT and CDR2 SNEGSKA (reference sequence). The CDR3 is CSAIPGQGYGYTF.

The chain joins TRBV20-1 to TRBJ2-3; TCRdb gives TRBD1 as the D gene, but with no DNA this cannot be confirmed. The germline V gene has CDR1 DFQATT and CDR2 SNEGSKA (reference sequence). This CDR3 contains 16 residues. CDR3: CGASSTVGGGTDTQYF.

The CDR3: CSARDSNRASYEQYF. This chain joins TRBV20-1 and TRBJ2-7. The CDR3 is made up of 15 amino acids. The germline V gene has CDR1 DFQATT and CDR2 SNEGSKA (reference sequence).

The chain employs TRBV28 and TRBJ2-5. The CDR3 is 12 residues long. Germline V CDR1 and CDR2: MDHEN, SYDVKM. CDR3: CASSQLGWTQYF.

V is TRBV12-3 or TRBV12-4 and J is TRBJ1-1; TCRdb calls TRBD1, which cannot be checked without DNA. This CDR3 is built from 12 residues. CDR3 sequence: CASSPGAPEAFF.

The rearrangement uses TRBV29-1 and TRBJ1-5; the D gene TCRdb calls, TRBD1, cannot be checked with no DNA. The CDR3 runs 13 residues. Looked up from germline, CDR1 is SQVTM and CDR2 is ANQGSEA. This CDR3 reads CSVSGTGDQPQHF.

V and J are TRBV20-1 and TRBJ2-3; TCRdb picks TRBD2, but there is no DNA to check that call. The CDR3 consists of 14 residues. Germline loops: CDR1 DFQATT, CDR2 SNEGSKA (reference sequence). CDR3: CSAPSGGGTDTQYF.

The gene calls are TRBV29-1 and TRBJ2-1; TCRdb's D gene call, TRBD2, goes unchecked for lack of DNA. The CDR3 consists of 14 residues. Per germline, CDR1 SQVTM and CDR2 ANQGSEA. The CDR3 sequence is CSVLRDLSYNEQFF.

J is TRBJ1-2 and V is TRBV20-1; TCRdb names TRBD1, which stays unverified in the absence of DNA. The CDR3 contains 13 residues. CDR1 and CDR2 from the germline V gene are DFQATT and SNEGSKA (reference sequence). CDR3 sequence reads: CSALTRAPYGYTF.

CDR3 sequence: CSAMGIGQGVYEQYF. V usage is TRBV20-1 and J usage is TRBJ2-7; the TRBD1 assignment by TCRdb is unverifiable without DNA. In germline, CDR1 is DFQATT, CDR2 SNEGSKA (reference sequence). The CDR3 loop spans 15 amino acids.

This chain joins TRBV5-1 and TRBJ2-1; without DNA, the TCRdb call of TRBD2 cannot be checked. Per the germline V gene, CDR1 is SGHRS and CDR2 is YFSETQ. The CDR3 has 15 amino acids. CDR3 loop: CASSFDGGRNNEQFF.